This T cell receptor beta chain came from a study of shared clonotypes between healthy human individuals. Study-wide results and caveats: Naive CD4 clonotype sharing across a handful of donors was about 5%. The four-donor shared clonotypes exceeded non-shared clonotypes in generation probability, with non-shared ones scoring lower.

Comment on this clone: Its matching antigen is unknown. Given a much more abundant clone one base away, this may be a read error. The identical CDR3 is also encoded by other nucleotide sequences in the sample.

Running of the assay took place at deep level. Sequencing was performed with immunoSEQ multiplex PCR; in TCRdb, only in-frame clones are kept and a portion is missing. The sample holds nearly 1,000,000 clones, approximately 76% seen once. This CDR3 is 12 amino acids long. V was shortened by 0 bases and J by 8 bases, with 8 bases between the two germline ends. Germline lookup yields CDR1 SGHDT and CDR2 YYEEEE. The chain employs TRBV5-6 and TRBJ1-2; weak D call: TRBD1 (6 bases). The TCR sequence derives from a man between 18 and 29 years old in good health. The sample comprised memory CD4+ T cells sorted from blood. Subset here: CD45RA-negative fraction. CDR3 nucleotides: TGTGCCAGCAGCTTGGTGGGGGGCGGCTACACCTTC. Its translation is CASSLVGGGYTF.